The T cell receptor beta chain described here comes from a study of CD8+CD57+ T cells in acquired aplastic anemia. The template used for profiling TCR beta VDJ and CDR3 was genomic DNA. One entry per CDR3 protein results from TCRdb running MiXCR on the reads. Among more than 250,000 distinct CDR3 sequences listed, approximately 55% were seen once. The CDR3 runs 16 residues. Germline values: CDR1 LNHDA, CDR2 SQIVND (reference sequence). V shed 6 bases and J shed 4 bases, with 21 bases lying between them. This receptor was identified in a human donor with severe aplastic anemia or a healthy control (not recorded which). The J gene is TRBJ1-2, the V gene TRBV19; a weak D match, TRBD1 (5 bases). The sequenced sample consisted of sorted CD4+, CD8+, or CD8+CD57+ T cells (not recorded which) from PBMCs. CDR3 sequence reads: CASRAPTGDPLYGYTF. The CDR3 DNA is TGTGCCAGTAGAGCCCCAACAGGAGATCCTCTCTATGGCTACACCTTC.